This TCR beta chain emerged from a study of blood T cell repertoires in COVID-19. At the level of the study: Sources were T cells, B-cell-depleted T cells, or PBMCs; the material itself was cDNA or gDNA.

Per the original data handling: Amplification of reference gene primers provided the estimated nucleated cell counts. The method was immunoSEQ multiplex PCR; TCRdb's version includes in-frame clones alone and lacks a portion of them. V and J calls and clone size are those listed in that table; D and trimming were worked out from the DNA. The table lists approximately 50,000 clones, around 87% of them singletons. The J segment lost 1 base and the V segment lost 7 bases, leaving 2 bases of the junction unmatched. The CDR3 sequence is 13 residues long. Germline assignment: CDR1 KGHDR and CDR2 SFDVKD. Sequencing was done on a sample of peripheral blood. The chain links TRBV24-1 to TRBJ1-1; 7 positions match TRBD1. The TCR sequence derives from a man aged 45-60 years with acute or convalescent COVID-19. CDR3 protein: CATRTGRNTEAFF. The CDR3 region has the DNA TGTGCCACCAGGACAGGGCGGAACACTGAAGCTTTCTTT.